Each of the 25 T cell receptor beta chains below was sequenced from the same sample in a study of cytomegalovirus exposure and HLA in healthy donors. Primers: 60 Vbeta forward and 13 Jbeta reverse. Libraries were prepared by immunoSEQ multiplex PCR; TCRdb keeps only in-frame clonotypes and omits some of them. In the table there are about 71,000 clones, over 60% of which are singletons. Sequenced sample: PBMCs. All receptors derive from a middle-aged man in good health and CMV-seropositive.

A few counts support this clone. The chain combines TRBV14 with TRBJ1-2, with D perhaps TRBD1 (6 bases). The germline V gene encodes CDR1 SGHDN and CDR2 FVKESK. Trimming stripped 0 bases from V and 5 bases from J, with 16 bases between. The CDR3 has 16 residues. CDR3 nucleotides: TGTGCCAGCAGCCAAGACTTGCTACAGGGCCCTTATGGCTACACCTTC. Its protein product is CASSQDLLQGPYGYTF. Supplemented by reference TRBV14 and TRBJ1-2, the full variable domain reads EAGVTQFPSHSVIEKGQTVTLRCDPISGHDNLYWYRRVMGKEIKFLLHFVKESKQDESGMPNNRFLAERTGGTYSTLKVQPAELEDSGVYFCASSQDLLQGPYGYTFGSGTRLTVV.

The chain joins TRBV6-4 to TRBJ1-6; D is perhaps TRBD1 (5 bases). CDR3 length equals 15 residues. Per the germline V gene, CDR1 is MRHNA and CDR2 is SNTAGT. V lost 6 bases and J 9 bases, leaving 18 bases between the germline ends. CDR3 protein: CASSLAGGTGSPLHF. The CDR3 region has the DNA TGTGCCAGCAGCCTGGCGGGGGGAACCGGTTCACCCCTCCACTTT.

In this sample, this clone turned up a few times. The chain links TRBV6-6 to TRBJ2-7, with D maybe TRBD1 (6 bases). This CDR3 region has 12 residues. The V and J ends lost 5 bases and 9 bases respectively, with 14 bases between them. Per germline, CDR1 MNHNY and CDR2 SVGAGI (reference sequence). The DNA for the CDR3 is TGTGCCAGCAGTCACAGGGCGGGTTTGCAGTACTTC. This codes for CASSHRAGLQYF.

The chain combines TRBV6-5 with TRBJ2-7; TRBD1 matches at 8 bases. The CDR3 consists of 16 residues. The trim removed 0 bases at V and 1 base at J, leaving 5 bases unmatched. Germline loops: CDR1 MNHEY, CDR2 SVGAGI. The CDR3 sequence is CASSYSGTGPSYEQYF. For the CDR3, the DNA is TGTGCCAGCAGTTACTCTGGGACAGGCCCTTCCTACGAGCAGTACTTC.

This rearrangement joins TRBV27 to TRBJ1-5; 7 bases are shared with TRBD1. This CDR3 has 16 residues. V gave up 1 base and J gave up 6 bases; unmatched junction bases: 9. CDR1 and CDR2 from the germline V gene are MNHEY and SMNVEV (reference sequence). CDR3 sequence (DNA): TGTGCCAGCAGTTTATGGGCTGACAGGGTGGGTCAGCCCCAGCATTTT. Protein product: CASSLWADRVGQPQHF.

The V and J genes are TRBV5-1 and TRBJ1-1; 10 bases align to TRBD1. Germline CDR1 and CDR2: SGHRS and YFSETQ. V dropped 3 bases and J dropped 5; count of bases not matched to a gene: 1. This CDR3 spans 13 amino acids. In DNA form, the CDR3 reads TGCGCCAGCAGCTCGGACAGGGGGACTGAAGCTTTCTTT. Translation: CASSSDRGTEAFF.

This clone was seen repeatedly, ten times or more. The CDR3 here is CASSYSTQGKTEAFF. The CDR3 nucleotides are TGTGCCAGCAGTTACTCGACCCAGGGGAAGACTGAAGCTTTCTTT. The rearrangement uses TRBV6-5 and TRBJ1-1; D perhaps matches TRBD1 (6 bases). In germline, CDR1 is MNHEY, CDR2 SVGAGI. V was clipped by 0 bases and J by 5 bases, with 13 bases between them. This CDR3 spans 15 amino acids.

The CDR3 nucleotides are TGCAGCGTTGGTAGCGGGAGATCGGAGACCCAGTACTTC. Residues: CSVGSGRSETQYF. The chain has TRBV29-1 and TRBJ2-5, with 9 bases identical to TRBD2. CDR1 SQVTM and CDR2 ANQGSEA come from the germline V gene. V lost 4 bases to trimming and J lost 5 bases; unmatched junction nucleotides: 5. The length of the CDR3 is 13 residues.

The V call is TRBV7-8, the J call TRBJ2-3, with D uncertain. The CDR3 has 14 amino acids. The V end lost 3 bases, the J end lost 1 base, and 8 bases lay between the germline ends. CDR1 is SGHVS and CDR2 is FQNEAQ in the germline V gene. The CDR3 protein is CASSFGLRTDTQYF. In nucleotides, the CDR3 is TGTGCCAGCAGCTTTGGCCTCCGCACAGATACGCAGTATTTT.

This clone has just a few counts. This chain connects TRBV4-1 to TRBJ2-1; D call uncertain. V lost 2 bases and J 0 bases, leaving 11 bases between the germline ends. The CDR3 is made up of 16 amino acids. The germline CDR1 and CDR2 sequences are MGHRA and YSYEKL. The CDR3 protein is CASSQIDILSYNEQFF. CDR3 in DNA: TGCGCCAGCAGCCAAATTGACATCCTCTCCTACAATGAGCAGTTCTTC.

The rearrangement links TRBV18 to TRBJ1-2; 8 bases are a match to TRBD1. V gave up 6 bases and J gave up 4 bases; unmatched junction bases: 7. The CDR3 spans 14 residues. CDR1 is KGHSH and CDR2 is LQKENI in the germline V gene. The CDR3 sequence is CASSETGAVYGYTF. The CDR3 region has the DNA TGTGCCAGCTCGGAGACAGGGGCAGTCTATGGCTACACCTTC.

The chain is built from TRBV9 and TRBJ2-3; TRBD2 matches 7 bases. CDR1 is SGDLS and CDR2 is YYNGEE in the germline V gene. The junction had 3 bases not matched to a gene; V was cut back by 0 bases and J by 2 bases. The CDR3 contains 15 residues. The CDR3 reads CASSVAGGVTDTQYF. The CDR3 DNA reads TGTGCCAGCAGCGTAGCGGGGGGTGTCACAGATACGCAGTATTTT.

The rearrangement joins TRBV5-6 to TRBJ2-5, with 14 bases that match TRBD2. CDR3 size: 16 residues. Losses at the gene ends were 4 bases for V and 4 bases for J; bases not matched to a gene: 6. CDR1 and CDR2 (germline): SGHDT, YYEEEE. CDR3 nucleotide sequence: TGTGCCAGCAGCCCCAGACTAGCGGGAGGGATAGAGACCCAGTACTTC. Residues: CASSPRLAGGIETQYF.

This sequence joins TRBV5-4 and TRBJ1-1, with D unclear. Germline CDR1 is SGHNT and CDR2 is YYREEE (reference sequence). CDR3 length: 13 amino acids. V dropped 0 bases and J dropped 4 bases, with 7 bases sitting between them. This CDR3 is CASSLGTLTEAFF. Here the CDR3 DNA reads TGTGCCAGCAGCTTGGGGACTCTCACTGAAGCTTTCTTT.

The rearrangement joins TRBV2 to TRBJ2-7; 11 nucleotides line up with TRBD1. Trimming took 7 bases from V and 9 from J; bases not matched to a gene: 14. The germline CDR1 and CDR2 sequences are SNHLY and FYNNEI. There are 15 residues in the CDR3. CDR3 coding DNA: TGTGCCAGCACTGGGGTCCCCGGACAGGGGGCAGGGCAGTACTTC. Its translation: CASTGVPGQGAGQYF.

For the CDR3, the DNA is TGTGCCAGCTCACGGGACAAGGGCGGTTCACCCCTCCACTTT. Translation gives CASSRDKGGSPLHF. The rearrangement links TRBV18 to TRBJ1-6; D is perhaps TRBD1 (6 bases). CDR1 and CDR2 from the germline V gene are KGHSH and LQKENI. V lost 4 bases to trimming and J lost 9 bases, with 13 bases between them. CDR3 length: 14 residues.

DNA for the CDR3: TGCGCCAGCAGCCAGGCCCCTGTGTATACGCAGTATTTT. Protein product: CASSQAPVYTQYF. V gene TRBV4-1 combines with J gene TRBJ2-3; D not certain. CDR1 is MGHRA and CDR2 is YSYEKL in the germline V gene. V lost 3 bases and J 7 bases, leaving 11 bases between the germline ends. The CDR3 contains 13 residues.

This chain links TRBV2 with TRBJ2-7, with TRBD1 matching 7 bases. The CDR3 runs 15 residues. Germline assignment: CDR1 SNHLY and CDR2 FYNNEI. V trimming: 0 bases; J trimming: 3 bases; junction bases outside the gene matches: 5. The CDR3 DNA is TGTGCCAGCAGTGAAGCGGGGACAGTTGGCTACGAGCAGTACTTC. Translating it yields CASSEAGTVGYEQYF.

The chain uses TRBV29-1 and TRBJ1-2; 9 bases are a match to TRBD1. The CDR3 loop spans 14 amino acids. V was pared by 6 bases and J by 4 bases, with 9 bases of the junction left unmatched. In germline, CDR1 is SQVTM, CDR2 ANQGSEA. CDR3 loop: CSVGQGSGAYGYTF. In DNA, the CDR3 is TGCAGCGTCGGACAGGGGAGCGGAGCCTATGGCTACACCTTC.

The chain combines TRBV7-2 with TRBJ1-5, with 10 bases fitting TRBD1. This CDR3 spans 13 amino acids. CDR1 SGHTA and CDR2 FQGNSA come from the germline V gene. Germline trimming cut 10 bases from V and 2 bases from J; bases unmatched to any gene: 2. This CDR3 reads CATGQGGNQPQHF. CDR3 DNA: TGTGCCACCGGACAGGGGGGCAATCAGCCCCAGCATTTT.

The chain combines TRBV6-6 with TRBJ2-7; 9 bases are shared with TRBD2. CDR1 is MNHNY and CDR2 is SVGAGI in the germline V gene (reference sequence). CDR3 length equals 15 residues. V lost 7 bases to trimming and J lost 2 bases; unmatched junction nucleotides: 9. CDR3 in amino acids: CASNDPGLATYEQYF. In DNA form, the CDR3 reads TGTGCCAGCAATGACCCTGGACTAGCGACCTACGAGCAGTACTTC.

The chain joins TRBV28 to TRBJ2-7, with D maybe TRBD2 (5 bases). Germline loops: CDR1 MDHEN, CDR2 SYDVKM. The CDR3 length is 14 residues. The ends were cut back, 3 bases at V and 5 bases at J, with 14 bases in the middle. Here the CDR3 reads CASSFPRERNEQYF. The CDR3 nucleotides are TGTGCCAGCAGTTTTCCCCGGGAAAGGAACGAGCAGTACTTC.

This sequence joins TRBV19 and TRBJ1-1, with D maybe TRBD1 (5 bases). The CDR3 is made up of 13 amino acids. Trimming removed 3 bases at V and 8 bases at J, with 13 bases between. In germline, CDR1 is LNHDA, CDR2 SQIVND (reference sequence). The CDR3 bases are TGTGCCAGTAGTATCCTTTGGGGGGAGGAAGCTTTCTTT. Protein sequence: CASSILWGEEAFF.

This CDR3 is CASSLQGSGTDTQYF. The CDR3, as DNA: TGCGCCAGCAGCCTACAGGGTAGTGGCACAGATACGCAGTATTTT. The rearrangement joins TRBV5-1 to TRBJ2-3; possibly TRBD1 for D (6 bases). The CDR3 runs to 15 residues. The germline V gene encodes CDR1 SGHRS and CDR2 YFSETQ. The V end was cut by 4 bases, the J end by 1 base, with 13 bases between.

The chain links TRBV6-5 to TRBJ1-1; D may be TRBD1 (6 bases). The germline V and J ends were trimmed by 5 bases and 4 bases, with 14 bases remaining between them. Germline V CDR1 and CDR2: MNHEY, SVGAGI. The CDR3 is 14 residues long. CDR3 in DNA: TGTGCCAGCAGTCTGCGGGGGCTCTTCACTGAAGCTTTCTTT. Translating gives CASSLRGLFTEAFF.